This record looks at one TCR beta chain sequence and its context. Germline V CDR1 and CDR2: SGHVS, FQNEAQ. CDR3 length equals 14 residues. Between the trimmed V and J ends, which lost 0 bases and 6 bases, there was a span of 11 bases. Some clones are missing from TCRdb's copy, which holds only in-frame ones; the method was immunoSEQ multiplex PCR. The table records some 2.1 million clones, roughly 95% of them present only once. The data are from a study of shared clonotypes between healthy human individuals. The sequenced sample was naive CD4+ T cells sorted from blood. Subset: CD45RA+ positively selected. The origin of this receptor is a man younger than 30 in good health. The chain has TRBV7-8 and TRBJ2-5; D may match TRBD1 or TRBD2 (5 bases each). Written as DNA, the CDR3 is TGTGCCAGCAGCTTAGCGGGACCCTGGAAGACCCAGTACTTC. Its protein is CASSLAGPWKTQYF.